This T cell receptor (beta chain) was identified in a study of blood T cell repertoires in COVID-19. Study at large: The samples span acute and convalescent COVID-19 from the United States, Italy and Spain.

The assay was immunoSEQ multiplex PCR, and TCRdb's table has in-frame clones only and misses some. The sample shows 70,000 to 95,000 clones, 75% to 85% of them seen only once. V dropped 5 bases and J dropped 6; count of bases not matched to a gene: 7. This CDR3 has 13 amino acids. Germline V gives CDR1 SGHTA, CDR2 FQGTGA. This clone has more than one count but fewer than ten. The sequenced sample was peripheral blood. The chain combines TRBV7-3 with TRBJ2-7; TRBD1 matches at 7 bases. The clonotype was recovered from a woman aged 45-65 years with acute or convalescent COVID-19. Here the CDR3 reads CASSIKGASEQYF. CDR3 DNA: TGTGCCAGCAGCATCAAGGGGGCTTCCGAGCAGTACTTC.